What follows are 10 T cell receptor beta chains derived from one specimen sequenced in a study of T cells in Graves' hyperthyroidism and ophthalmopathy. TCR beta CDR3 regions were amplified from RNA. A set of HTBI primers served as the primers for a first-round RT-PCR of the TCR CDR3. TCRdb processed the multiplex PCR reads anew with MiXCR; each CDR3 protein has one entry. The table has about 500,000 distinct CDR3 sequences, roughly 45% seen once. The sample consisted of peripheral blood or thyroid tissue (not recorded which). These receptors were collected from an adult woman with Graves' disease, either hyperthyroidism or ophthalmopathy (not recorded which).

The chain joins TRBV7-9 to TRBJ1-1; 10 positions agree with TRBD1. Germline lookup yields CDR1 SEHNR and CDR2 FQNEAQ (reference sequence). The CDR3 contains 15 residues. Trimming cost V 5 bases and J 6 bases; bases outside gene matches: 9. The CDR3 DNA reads TGTGCCAGCAGCGAGACAGGGGGCGTGGGCGCTGAAGCTTTCTTT. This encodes CASSETGGVGAEAFF.

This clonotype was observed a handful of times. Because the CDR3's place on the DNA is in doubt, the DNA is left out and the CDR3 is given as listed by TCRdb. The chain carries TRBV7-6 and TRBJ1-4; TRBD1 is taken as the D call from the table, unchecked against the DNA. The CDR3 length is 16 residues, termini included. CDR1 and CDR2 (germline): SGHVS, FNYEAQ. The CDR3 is CASSPLYRGGKENCFF.

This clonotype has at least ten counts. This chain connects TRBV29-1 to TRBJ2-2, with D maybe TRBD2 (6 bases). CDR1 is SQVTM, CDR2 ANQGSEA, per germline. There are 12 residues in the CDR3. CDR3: CTIGGDTGELFF. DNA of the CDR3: TGCACCATAGGAGGGGACACCGGGGAGCTGTTTTTT.

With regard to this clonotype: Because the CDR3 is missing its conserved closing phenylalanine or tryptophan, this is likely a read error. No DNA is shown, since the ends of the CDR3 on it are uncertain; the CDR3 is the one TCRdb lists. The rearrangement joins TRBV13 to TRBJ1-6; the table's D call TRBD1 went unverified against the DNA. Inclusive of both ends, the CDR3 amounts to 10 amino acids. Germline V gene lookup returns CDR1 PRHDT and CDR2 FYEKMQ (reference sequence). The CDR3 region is CASSSGHRNY.

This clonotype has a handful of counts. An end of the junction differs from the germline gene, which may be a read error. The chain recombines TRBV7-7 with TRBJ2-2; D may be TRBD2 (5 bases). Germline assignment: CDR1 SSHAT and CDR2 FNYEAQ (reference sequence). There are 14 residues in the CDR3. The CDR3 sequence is CASSWSGNTGELFF. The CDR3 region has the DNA TGTGCTAGCAGCTGGAGCGGGAACACCGGGGAGCTGTTTTTT. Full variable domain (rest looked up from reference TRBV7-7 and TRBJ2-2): GAGVSQSPRYKVTKRGQDVTLRCDPISSHATLYWYQQALGQGPEFLTYFNYEAQPDKSGLPSDRFSAERPEGSISTLTIQRTEQRDSAMYRCASSWSGNTGELFFGEGSRLTVL.

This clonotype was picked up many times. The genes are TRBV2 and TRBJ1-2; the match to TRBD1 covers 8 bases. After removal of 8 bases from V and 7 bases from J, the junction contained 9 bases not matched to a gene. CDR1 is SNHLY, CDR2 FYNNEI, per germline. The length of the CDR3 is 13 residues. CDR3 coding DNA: TGTGCCAGCGGGGAGACAGGGGATGGTGGCTACACCTTC. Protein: CASGETGDGGYTF.

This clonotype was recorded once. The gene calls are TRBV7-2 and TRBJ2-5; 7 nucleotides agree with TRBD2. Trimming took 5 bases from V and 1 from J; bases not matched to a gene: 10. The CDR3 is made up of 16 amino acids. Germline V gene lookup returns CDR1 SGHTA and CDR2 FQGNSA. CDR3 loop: CASSPGGLTSQETQYF. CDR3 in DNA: TGTGCCAGCAGCCCCGGGGGGTTGACGAGCCAAGAGACCCAGTACTTC.

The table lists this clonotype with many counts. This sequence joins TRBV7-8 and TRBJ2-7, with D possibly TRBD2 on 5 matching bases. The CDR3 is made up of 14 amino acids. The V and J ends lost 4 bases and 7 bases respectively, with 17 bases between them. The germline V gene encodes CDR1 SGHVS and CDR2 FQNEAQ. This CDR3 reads CASSSGVIREEQYF. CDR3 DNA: TGTGCCAGCAGCTCTGGGGTCATACGGGAAGAGCAGTACTTC.

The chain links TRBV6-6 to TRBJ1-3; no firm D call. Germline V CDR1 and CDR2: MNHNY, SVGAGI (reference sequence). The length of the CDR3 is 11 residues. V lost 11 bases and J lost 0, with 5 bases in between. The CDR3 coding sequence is TGTGCCTGCGACTCTGGAAACACCATATATTTT. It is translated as CACDSGNTIYF.

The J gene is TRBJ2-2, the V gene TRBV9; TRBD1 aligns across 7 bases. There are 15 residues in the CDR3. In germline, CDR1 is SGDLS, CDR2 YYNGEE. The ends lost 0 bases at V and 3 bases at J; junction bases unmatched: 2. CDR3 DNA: TGTGCCAGCAGCGTAGGAGGGGGCGACACCGGGGAGCTGTTTTTT. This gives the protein CASSVGGGDTGELFF.